The 4 T cell receptor beta chains presented below share a single source sample, sequenced in a study of radiotherapy plus CTLA-4 blockade in lung cancer. Profiling relied on immunoSEQ multiplex PCR, and the TCRdb table lists in-frame clones only, not all of them. The profile shows about 28,000 clones, roughly four fifths of them singletons. The sample consisted of peripheral blood, taken from a patient treated with radiotherapy plus ipilimumab. The origin of the receptors is a human donor with non-small cell lung cancer who had stable disease on radiotherapy plus ipilimumab.

The J gene is TRBJ2-3, the V gene TRBV27, with 9 bases lining up with TRBD1. Germline V gene lookup returns CDR1 MNHEY and CDR2 SMNVEV (reference sequence). V trimming: 4 bases; J trimming: 4 bases; junction bases outside the gene matches: 6. This CDR3 has 15 amino acids. The CDR3 reads CASSSGTGTPDTQYF. The CDR3 DNA reads TGTGCCAGCAGTTCCGGGACAGGGACCCCAGATACGCAGTATTTT.

The V call is TRBV13, the J call TRBJ1-2; D may be TRBD1 (5 bases). Trimming shortened V by 2 bases and J by 7 bases, and 11 bases separated the two germline ends. The V gene's germline CDR1 is PRHDT and CDR2 FYEKMQ (reference sequence). The CDR3 length is 13 residues. CDR3 sequence reads: CASSLKRDSGYTF. Written as DNA, the CDR3 is TGTGCCAGCAGCTTAAAAAGGGACTCTGGCTACACCTTC.

This rearrangement joins TRBV9 to TRBJ2-3, with 9 bases lining up with TRBD2. Trimming at V came to 3 bases and at J to 4 bases, leaving 6 bases not matched to a gene. This CDR3 comprises 15 residues. The germline V gene has CDR1 SGDLS and CDR2 YYNGEE. CDR3 loop: CASSALAGAADTQYF. The CDR3 DNA reads as TGTGCCAGCAGCGCCTTAGCGGGGGCGGCAGATACGCAGTATTTT.

The rearrangement links TRBV5-1 to TRBJ1-6, with D perhaps matching TRBD1 (6 bases). Germline-derived CDR1 and CDR2 are SGHRS and YFSETQ. V lost 7 bases to trimming and J lost 5 bases, with 16 bases between them. The CDR3 length is 15 residues. CDR3 DNA: TGCGCCAGCGCTAAGGAGGGGGGCCATAATTCACCCCTCCACTTT. This codes for CASAKEGGHNSPLHF.